The 30 T cell receptor beta chains listed next were all sequenced from one sample in a study of shared clonotypes between healthy human individuals. Using immunoSEQ multiplex PCR, the repertoire was profiled, and TCRdb retains in-frame clones only, with some absent. The table shows about 480,000 clones, with more than 65% occurring only once. Source material: PBMCs. These receptors were obtained from a woman aged 40-49 years in good health. Some clones in this sample may be carry-over from other donors' samples.

The rearrangement joins TRBV7-3 to TRBJ2-1, with TRBD2 matching over 10 bases. Trimming cost V 5 bases and J 6 bases; bases outside gene matches: 10. The germline V gene has CDR1 SGHTA and CDR2 FQGTGA. The CDR3 sequence is 16 residues long. The chain's CDR3 is CASSLLAGVGVNEQFF. CDR3 DNA sequence: TGTGCCAGCAGCCTGCTAGCGGGAGTGGGGGTCAATGAGCAGTTCTTC.

The CDR3 reads CASSSGASSTDTQYF. In nucleotides, the CDR3 is TGCGCCAGCAGCTCGGGGGCGTCTAGCACAGATACGCAGTATTTT. The chain couples TRBV5-1 to TRBJ2-3; D possibly uses TRBD1 or TRBD2 (6 bases each). V was clipped by 3 bases and J by 0 bases, with 11 bases between them. Germline V CDR1 and CDR2: SGHRS, YFSETQ. This CDR3 region has 15 residues.

This chain joins TRBV5-4 and TRBJ2-7; the match to TRBD2 covers 11 bases. The CDR3 is 16 amino acids. Losses at the gene ends were 3 bases for V and 5 bases for J; bases not matched to a gene: 10. Germline V gene lookup returns CDR1 SGHNT and CDR2 YYREEE (reference sequence). This CDR3 is CASSWDLAGGPDEQYF. DNA for the CDR3: TGTGCCAGCAGCTGGGATTTAGCGGGAGGGCCAGACGAGCAGTACTTC.

This rearrangement joins TRBV15 to TRBJ1-1; the D is unclear. Trimming stripped 1 base from V and 1 base from J, with 7 bases between. CDR3 size: 14 residues. Per the germline V gene, CDR1 is LNHNV and CDR2 is YYDKDF (reference sequence). The CDR3 region is CATSRGGENTEAFF. The CDR3 region has the DNA TGTGCCACCAGCAGAGGGGGAGAGAACACTGAAGCTTTCTTT. Full variable domain (outside the CDR3, taken from reference TRBV15 and TRBJ1-1): DAMVIQNPRYQVTQFGKPVTLSCSQTLNHNVMYWYQQKSSQAPKLLFHYYDKDFNNEADTPDNFQSRRPNTSFCFLDIRSPGLGDTAMYLCATSRGGENTEAFFGQGTRLTVV.

The rearrangement links TRBV28 to TRBJ2-7; no definite D call. With 7 bases removed from V and 10 bases from J, the gap between germline ends came to 14 bases. The CDR3 is 11 residues long. The V gene's germline CDR1 is MDHEN and CDR2 SYDVKM. The chain's CDR3 is CASTTASAQYF. The CDR3 DNA follows: TGTGCCAGCACAACCGCCAGTGCACAGTACTTC.

CDR3 loop: CASSSLREVETYEQYF. CDR3 nucleotide sequence: TGTGCCAGCAGCTCACTTCGGGAGGTTGAGACCTACGAGCAGTACTTC. The chain employs TRBV11-3 and TRBJ2-7, with 7 bases identical to TRBD2. Germline trimming cut 4 bases from V and 2 bases from J; bases unmatched to any gene: 11. Germline lookup yields CDR1 SGHNT and CDR2 YENEEA. This CDR3 is 16 amino acids long.

The chain has TRBV15 and TRBJ2-5; D not certain. Looked up from germline, CDR1 is LNHNV and CDR2 is YYDKDF (reference sequence). V was trimmed by 0 bases and J by 5 bases, leaving 16 bases between them. CDR3 length equals 16 residues. DNA for the CDR3: TGTGCCACCAGCAGAGATAATCTAGTGGCAGAGGAGACCCAGTACTTC. Amino acids: CATSRDNLVAEETQYF.

The rearrangement uses TRBV19 and TRBJ2-1, with 9 bases matching TRBD2. V gave up 3 bases and J gave up 2 bases; unmatched junction bases: 5. Per the germline V gene, CDR1 is LNHDA and CDR2 is SQIVND (reference sequence). This CDR3 has 16 amino acids. The CDR3 DNA is TGTGCCAGTAGTATCTCTTTAGCGGGAGCCTACAATGAGCAGTTCTTC. Protein: CASSISLAGAYNEQFF.

There are many counts of this clone. V gene TRBV30 combines with J gene TRBJ1-1; 7 nucleotides match TRBD1. CDR1 GTSNPN and CDR2 SVGIG come from the germline V gene (reference sequence). The length of the CDR3 is 13 residues. J gave up 7 bases and V 6 bases, and 11 bases lay outside the gene matches. CDR3 region: CACDGLRGFEAFF. For the CDR3, the DNA is TGTGCCTGTGACGGACTCAGGGGGTTTGAAGCTTTCTTT.

The rearrangement uses TRBV7-3 and TRBJ2-2; 11 nucleotides align to TRBD2. This CDR3 contains 18 residues. J lost 5 bases, V lost 1 base, and 9 bases had no gene match. Germline V gene sequence: CDR1 SGHTA, CDR2 FQGTGA. The CDR3 spells CASSLNPPGTSGTGELFF. The CDR3 region has the DNA TGTGCCAGCAGCTTAAACCCCCCCGGGACTAGCGGAACCGGGGAGCTGTTTTTT.

The J gene is TRBJ1-2, the V gene TRBV4-2; D uncertain. V was cut by 0 bases and J by 6 bases, with 11 bases left in between. The CDR3 loop spans 14 amino acids. Germline assignment: CDR1 LGHNA and CDR2 YNFKEQ. The CDR3 DNA sequence: TGTGCCAGCAGCCAAGAAACTGGCCGAAATGGCTACACCTTC. Amino acids: CASSQETGRNGYTF.

The V call is TRBV5-1, the J call TRBJ2-3, with 8 bases fitting TRBD1. Germline trimming cut 4 bases from V and 0 bases from J; bases unmatched to any gene: 4. The CDR3 totals 15 residues. Germline V lookup: CDR1 SGHRS, CDR2 YFSETQ. For the CDR3, the DNA is TGCGCCAGCAGCCTGGACAGGGCTAGCACAGATACGCAGTATTTT. Translation: CASSLDRASTDTQYF.

This rearrangement joins TRBV5-5 to TRBJ2-3; 9 bases map to TRBD1. V gave up 5 bases and J gave up 4 bases; unmatched junction bases: 8. This CDR3 contains 15 residues. In germline, CDR1 is SGHKS, CDR2 YYEKEE (reference sequence). CDR3 nucleotides: TGTGCCAGCAGGTGGCGGGACAGGGAGGCAGATACGCAGTATTTT. This gives the protein CASRWRDREADTQYF.

Here the CDR3 DNA reads TGTGCCATCGGCACAGGAGAGCAAGAGACCCAGTACTTC. This codes for CAIGTGEQETQYF. V and J are TRBV10-3 and TRBJ2-5, with a weak D call TRBD1 (5 bases). V was clipped by 8 bases and J by 2 bases, with 12 bases between them. The CDR3 runs 13 residues. Germline V gives CDR1 ENHRY, CDR2 SYGVKD.

Comments on this clone: Other DNA sequences from this sample encode an identical CDR3 as well. This rearrangement joins TRBV2 to TRBJ1-1; D uncertain. The CDR3 covers 13 residues. Germline CDR1 is SNHLY and CDR2 is FYNNEI. V dropped 7 bases and J dropped 0 bases, with 9 bases sitting between them. The CDR3 reads CASTGGLNTEAFF. The DNA for the CDR3 is TGTGCCAGCACCGGCGGTTTGAACACTGAAGCTTTCTTT. Full variable domain (outside the CDR3, taken from reference TRBV2 and TRBJ1-1): EPEVTQTPSHQVTQMGQEVILRCVPISNHLYFYWYRQILGQKVEFLVSFYNNEISEKSEIFDDQFSVERPDGSNFTLKIRSTKLEDSAMYFCASTGGLNTEAFFGQGTRLTVV.

On this clone: The same CDR3 is also encoded by other DNA sequences in this sample. The chain is built from TRBV9 and TRBJ2-3; 7 bases line up with TRBD2. V was pared by 0 bases and J by 1 base, with 5 bases of the junction left unmatched. Germline CDR1 is SGDLS and CDR2 is YYNGEE. This CDR3 region has 16 residues. For the CDR3, the DNA is TGTGCCAGCAGCGTAGAGGCGGGAGTTGGCACAGATACGCAGTATTTT. Translated: CASSVEAGVGTDTQYF.

The V and J genes are TRBV6-5 and TRBJ1-2; 9 bases fit TRBD1. This CDR3 is 14 amino acids long. Per the germline V gene, CDR1 is MNHEY and CDR2 is SVGAGI. The V and J ends lost 5 bases and 7 bases, in that order; junction bases with no gene match: 8. In nucleotides, the CDR3 is TGTGCCAGCAGTAGGGGACAGGGAACTCGTGGCTACACCTTC. It yields the protein CASSRGQGTRGYTF.

The V call is TRBV9, the J call TRBJ2-5; D not certain. Germline assignment: CDR1 SGDLS and CDR2 YYNGEE. The CDR3 loop spans 13 amino acids. With 0 bases removed from V and 11 bases from J, the gap between germline ends came to 14 bases. The CDR3 region is CASSVGPSGIQYF. Here the CDR3 DNA reads TGTGCCAGCAGCGTAGGCCCATCCGGCATACAGTACTTC.

This chain uses TRBV6-5 with TRBJ1-2; D gene ambiguous. Looked up from germline, CDR1 is MNHEY and CDR2 is SVGAGI. V gave up 10 bases and J gave up 3 bases, with 21 bases separating them. This CDR3 region has 15 residues. The CDR3 is CAIFSSRGSDYGYTF. CDR3 DNA sequence: TGTGCCATCTTCTCATCGAGAGGGTCGGACTATGGCTACACCTTC.

The chain employs TRBV7-2 and TRBJ1-4; no clear D. Germline V gene sequence: CDR1 SGHTA, CDR2 FQGNSA. CDR3 size: 14 residues. Trimming pared 3 bases from V and 6 bases from J, leaving 11 bases between. The CDR3 region is CASSLQRRDEKLFF. Written as DNA, the CDR3 is TGTGCCAGCAGCTTGCAGCGAAGGGATGAAAAACTGTTTTTT.

This clone was counted a few times. The chain employs TRBV5-4 and TRBJ2-7, with TRBD1 as a possible D gene (6 bases). CDR1 SGHNT and CDR2 YYREEE come from the germline V gene (reference sequence). V was shortened by 1 base and J by 2 bases, with 13 bases between the two germline ends. The CDR3 covers 15 residues. The CDR3 reads CASSLKQGTPYEQYF. The CDR3 DNA is TGTGCCAGCAGCTTGAAACAGGGCACCCCCTACGAGCAGTACTTC.

The V and J genes are TRBV15 and TRBJ2-5; 10 nucleotides agree with TRBD2. CDR3 length: 19 amino acids. The ends lost 0 bases at V and 4 bases at J; junction bases unmatched: 14. The V gene's germline CDR1 is LNHNV and CDR2 YYDKDF (reference sequence). Here the CDR3 DNA reads TGTGCCACCAGCAGAGATCGGGTGATAGCGGGAGGTCGTGGAGAGACCCAGTACTTC. The encoded protein is CATSRDRVIAGGRGETQYF.

The chain is built from TRBV5-1 and TRBJ2-5; the match to TRBD1 covers 9 bases. The V segment lost 5 bases and the J segment 5 bases; nucleotides outside the gene matches: 10. This CDR3 is built from 15 residues. Germline CDR1 SGHRS, CDR2 YFSETQ. The CDR3 DNA sequence: TGCGCCAGCAGGAACAGGGGACAGGGTGTTGAGACCCAGTACTTC. Protein product: CASRNRGQGVETQYF. The entire variable domain, with the rest obtained from reference TRBV5-1 and TRBJ2-5, is as follows: KAGVTQTPRYLIKTRGQQVTLSCSPISGHRSVSWYQQTPGQGLQFLFEYFSETQRNKGNFPGRFSGRQFSNSRSEMNVSTLELGDSALYLCASRNRGQGVETQYFGPGTRLLVL.

The chain joins TRBV6-5 to TRBJ2-1; D call uncertain. Trimming shortened V by 6 bases and J by 4 bases, and 4 bases separated the two germline ends. Germline lookup yields CDR1 MNHEY and CDR2 SVGAGI. The CDR3 loop spans 11 amino acids. The CDR3 nucleotides are TGTGCCAGCAGATCATACAATGAGCAGTTCTTC. Translated, it gives CASRSYNEQFF.

The chain links TRBV19 to TRBJ1-2, with D possibly being TRBD1 (6 bases). Trimming cost V 7 bases and J 4 bases, with 25 bases left between them. This CDR3 is built from 17 residues. CDR1 and CDR2 from the germline V gene are LNHDA and SQIVND (reference sequence). Written as DNA, the CDR3 is TGTGCCAGTACCCCTCTACCGGACAGCCGTCAGCCCTATGGCTACACCTTC. Protein sequence: CASTPLPDSRQPYGYTF.

The chain carries TRBV7-2 and TRBJ2-7, with D possibly TRBD2 on 5 matching bases. Germline V lookup: CDR1 SGHTA, CDR2 FQGNSA. Trimming removed 5 bases from V and 3 bases from J, with 14 bases in between. The CDR3 totals 14 residues. CDR3 amino acids: CASSPGVALYEQYF. CDR3 DNA: TGTGCCAGCAGCCCCGGGGTAGCGCTCTACGAGCAGTACTTC.

DNA for the CDR3: TGTGCCAGTAGGACTAGCGGGAGTCTTTCAGATACGCAGTATTTT. Protein: CASRTSGSLSDTQYF. The gene calls are TRBV19 and TRBJ2-3, with 12 bases that match TRBD2. CDR1 LNHDA and CDR2 SQIVND come from the germline V gene (reference sequence). This CDR3 comprises 15 residues. V lost 6 bases, J lost 4 bases, and 5 bases stayed unmatched. Combining the CDR3 with reference TRBV19 and TRBJ2-3 gives the whole variable domain DGGITQSPKYLFRKEGQNVTLSCEQNLNHDAMYWYRQDPGQGLRLIYYSQIVNDFQKGDIAEGYSVSREKKESFPLTVTSAQKNPTAFYLCASRTSGSLSDTQYFGPGTRLTVL.

This clone was found many times. CDR3 amino acids: CASSQGLYTGELFF. CDR3 nucleotides: TGTGCCAGCAGCCAAGGACTCTACACCGGGGAGCTGTTTTTT. This sequence joins TRBV7-9 and TRBJ2-2; possibly TRBD2 for D (5 bases). Germline values: CDR1 SEHNR, CDR2 FQNEAQ (reference sequence). Trimming left V 5 bases short and J 3 bases short, with 10 bases between. The CDR3 spans 14 residues.

The V and J genes are TRBV5-1 and TRBJ1-1, with 8 nucleotides matching TRBD1. The CDR3 contains 14 residues. J was trimmed by 1 base and V by 2 bases; bases with no gene match: 1. Germline V gives CDR1 SGHRS, CDR2 YFSETQ. The CDR3 DNA reads TGCGCCAGCAGCTTTACAGGGGGGAACACTGAAGCTTTCTTT. Translating gives CASSFTGGNTEAFF.

The chain recombines TRBV28 with TRBJ1-1, with 10 nucleotides matching TRBD1. Germline assignment: CDR1 MDHEN and CDR2 SYDVKM. The CDR3 sequence is 15 residues long. Trimming took 5 bases from V and 4 from J; bases not matched to a gene: 7. The CDR3 coding sequence is TGTGCCAGCAGTGAGCGACAGGGGGCGCCCACTGAAGCTTTCTTT. Translating it yields CASSERQGAPTEAFF.